Many counts were recorded for the clone carrying this T cell receptor beta chain. Its antigen is not identified. Time point denoted: blood at routine non-recurrence follow-up after resection. Unsorted samples of tumor, nontumor lung or frozen PBMC had their whole RNA sequenced. This CDR3 has 18 amino acids. In germline, CDR1 is MDHEN, CDR2 SYDVKM. V trimming: 2 bases; J trimming: 0 bases; junction bases outside the gene matches: 7. This entry comes from a study of spatial heterogeneity in lung cancer. Study background: Any follow-up PBMC samples that were available went on to be sequenced, and the median time to follow-up was around 2 years after resection. More beta-chain than alpha-chain sequences were consistently detected. General study findings and limits: Expanded tumor TCRs that were ubiquitous appeared in blood more at resection than follow-up.

TCRdb reprocessed the 5' RACE reads with MiXCR, giving one entry per CDR3 protein. The table lists about 41,000 distinct CDR3 sequences, 10% of them singletons. This chain joins TRBV28 and TRBJ1-5, with TRBD1 matching over 10 bases. The sequenced sample was PBMCs, obtained at follow-up. The sequence was collected from a female donor with early-stage non-small cell lung cancer. The CDR3 loop is CASSLPGGTGVSNQPQHF. CDR3 DNA sequence: TGTGCCAGCAGTTTACCCGGGGGGACAGGGGTTAGCAATCAGCCCCAGCATTTT. The full variable domain, completed using reference TRBV28 and TRBJ1-5, is DVKVTQSSRYLVKRTGEKVFLECVQDMDHENMFWYRQDPGLGLRLIYFSYDVKMKEKGDIPEGYSVSREKKERFSLILESASTNQTSMYLCASSLPGGTGVSNQPQHFGDGTRLSIL.